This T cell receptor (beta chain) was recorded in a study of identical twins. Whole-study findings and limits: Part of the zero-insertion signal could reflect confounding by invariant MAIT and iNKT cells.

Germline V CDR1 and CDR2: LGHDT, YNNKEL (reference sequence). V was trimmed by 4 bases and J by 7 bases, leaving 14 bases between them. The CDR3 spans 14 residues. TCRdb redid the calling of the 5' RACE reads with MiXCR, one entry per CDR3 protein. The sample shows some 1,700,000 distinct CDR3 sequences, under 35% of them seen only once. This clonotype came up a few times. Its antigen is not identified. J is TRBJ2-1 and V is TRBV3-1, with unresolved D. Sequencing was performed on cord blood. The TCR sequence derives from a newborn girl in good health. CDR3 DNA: TGTGCCAGCAGCCCTTTCAGGCCGTCGAATGAGCAGTTCTTC. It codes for CASSPFRPSNEQFF.